The 21 T cell receptor beta chains listed next were all sequenced from one sample in a study of blood T cell repertoires in COVID-19. Using immunoSEQ multiplex PCR, the repertoire was profiled, and TCRdb retains in-frame clones only, with some absent. The data show about 210,000 clones, about nine tenths seen once. Sequencing was carried out using peripheral blood. Every receptor here comes from a man in his forties or fifties with acute or convalescent COVID-19.

This chain connects TRBV7-9 to TRBJ1-1; 9 bases agree with TRBD1. The CDR3 covers 18 residues. V shed 2 bases, J shed 3 bases, and the junction held 13 bases outside the gene matches. Germline assignment: CDR1 SEHNR and CDR2 FQNEAQ (reference sequence). DNA of the CDR3: TGTGCCAGCAGCTTAAGCGTTGGGACAGGGATTCTTCACACTGAAGCTTTCTTT. Its translation: CASSLSVGTGILHTEAFF.

This clone was seen only once. CDR3 sequence reads: CATSDYRGSTGELFF. The CDR3 DNA reads TGTGCCACCAGTGATTACAGGGGTTCGACCGGGGAGCTGTTTTTT. The chain links TRBV24-1 to TRBJ2-2; TRBD1 agrees at 7 bases. V lost 2 bases, J lost 5 bases, and 4 bases stayed unmatched. CDR1 and CDR2 from the germline V gene are KGHDR and SFDVKD. The CDR3 contains 15 residues.

This clone was detected once. The gene calls are TRBV2 and TRBJ2-7; 7 nucleotides agree with TRBD2. CDR1 and CDR2 (germline): SNHLY, FYNNEI. V lost 7 bases to trimming and J lost 0 bases; unmatched junction nucleotides: 9. This CDR3 is 15 amino acids long. CDR3 protein: CASTQWGGDSYEQYF. The CDR3 DNA follows: TGTGCCAGCACTCAATGGGGGGGGGACTCCTACGAGCAGTACTTC.

J is TRBJ2-7 and V is TRBV7-2, with 8 bases lining up with TRBD1. Per germline, CDR1 SGHTA and CDR2 FQGNSA. Losses at the gene ends were 1 base for V and 2 bases for J; bases not matched to a gene: 7. This CDR3 spans 16 amino acids. The CDR3 sequence is CASSLGLGQGAYEQYF. CDR3 in DNA: TGTGCCAGCAGCTTAGGTCTCGGACAGGGAGCCTACGAGCAGTACTTC.

This rearrangement joins TRBV27 to TRBJ1-5; D unresolved. V gave up 2 bases and J gave up 4 bases, with 6 bases separating them. Germline CDR1 reads MNHEY; CDR2 reads SMNVEV (reference sequence). This CDR3 spans 13 amino acids. Written as DNA, the CDR3 is TGTGCCAGCAGTTTAGCCAGAAATCAGCCCCAGCATTTT. Amino acid sequence: CASSLARNQPQHF.

This clone was detected only a few times. The rearrangement joins TRBV29-1 to TRBJ2-7; D is undetermined. The CDR3 consists of 11 residues. Per germline, CDR1 SQVTM and CDR2 ANQGSEA. Trimming cost V 4 bases and J 4 bases, with 8 bases left between them. The CDR3 loop is CSVGQVYEQYF. The CDR3 nucleotides are TGCAGCGTTGGGCAGGTGTACGAGCAGTACTTC.

V is TRBV11-2 and J is TRBJ2-7; D possibly corresponds to TRBD2 (5 bases). Germline loops: CDR1 SGHAT, CDR2 FQNNGV. V shed 4 bases and J shed 2 bases, with 9 bases lying between them. The CDR3 spans 13 residues. The CDR3 here is CASSSVEAYEQYF. CDR3 DNA sequence: TGTGCCAGCAGCTCCGTGGAGGCCTACGAGCAGTACTTC.

This rearrangement joins TRBV7-9 to TRBJ2-7; D possibly corresponds to TRBD1 (6 bases). The CDR3 totals 16 residues. Germline CDR1 is SEHNR and CDR2 is FQNEAQ (reference sequence). V gave up 1 base and J gave up 5 bases, with 18 bases separating them. In DNA form, the CDR3 reads TGTGCCAGCAGCTTAGACAGGGCCTCGGTGGTTAACGAGCAGTACTTC. Amino acids: CASSLDRASVVNEQYF.

On this clone: Other nucleotide sequences from this sample produce the same CDR3. V is TRBV27 and J is TRBJ1-1; D gene uncertain. V lost 3 bases to trimming and J lost 1 base, with 6 bases between them. Germline V gene data show CDR1 as MNHEY and CDR2 as SMNVEV (reference sequence). The length of the CDR3 is 13 residues. DNA of the CDR3: TGTGCCAGCAGTTTTAACGGGAACACTGAAGCTTTCTTT. It codes for CASSFNGNTEAFF.

The chain couples TRBV5-1 to TRBJ1-1, with 8 bases that match TRBD1. The germline gives CDR1 SGHRS, CDR2 YFSETQ. V shed 5 bases, J shed 1 base, and the junction held 4 bases outside the gene matches. The CDR3 sequence is 14 residues long. CDR3 amino acids: CASRDRAQNTEAFF. As DNA, the CDR3 is TGCGCCAGCAGGGACAGGGCCCAGAACACTGAAGCTTTCTTT.

This clone has just a few counts. The chain combines TRBV29-1 with TRBJ2-2; D remains ambiguous. This CDR3 region has 11 residues. The germline V gene has CDR1 SQVTM and CDR2 ANQGSEA. The ends were cut back, 6 bases at V and 6 bases at J, with 8 bases in the middle. The CDR3 nucleotides read TGCAGCGTGCAACTTTCCGGGGAGCTGTTTTTT. Translation gives CSVQLSGELFF.

This clone is a singleton in its sample. V usage is TRBV7-2 and J usage is TRBJ2-5, with 8 bases matching TRBD2. The CDR3 covers 16 residues. Germline trimming cut 3 bases from V and 2 bases from J; bases unmatched to any gene: 8. Germline V CDR1 and CDR2: SGHTA, FQGNSA. This CDR3 is CASSFSLAGVQETQYF. DNA of the CDR3: TGTGCCAGCAGCTTTTCGCTAGCGGGCGTACAAGAGACCCAGTACTTC.

The chain recombines TRBV7-8 with TRBJ2-5, with 8 positions matching TRBD1. CDR1 is SGHVS and CDR2 is FQNEAQ in the germline V gene. This CDR3 is built from 15 residues. The J segment lost 6 bases and the V segment lost 5 bases, leaving 11 bases of the junction unmatched. CDR3 bases: TGTGCCAGCAGCAACCGGGACAGGAGGGAAAAGACCCAGTACTTC. It encodes CASSNRDRREKTQYF.

The V and J genes are TRBV10-1 and TRBJ2-1; 10 bases are shared with TRBD1. The CDR3 contains 16 residues. Germline V CDR1 and CDR2: WNHNN, SYGVQD (reference sequence). V trimming: 6 bases; J trimming: 7 bases; junction bases outside the gene matches: 12. The CDR3 is CASSYLRDRGLNEQFF. Written as DNA, the CDR3 is TGCGCCAGCAGCTACCTCCGGGACAGGGGATTAAATGAGCAGTTCTTC.

The table lists this clone with a few counts. The rearrangement links TRBV24-1 to TRBJ2-7; 8 bases fit TRBD2. With V trimmed by 3 bases and J by 7 bases, 10 bases remained unmatched. The CDR3 totals 15 residues. From germline, CDR1 is KGHDR and CDR2 SFDVKD. The CDR3 nucleotides read TGTGCCACCAGTGATATTCGGAGCGGGGGATTGGAGCAGTACTTC. Protein sequence: CATSDIRSGGLEQYF.

This clone was observed once. The rearrangement links TRBV2 to TRBJ2-7; perhaps TRBD1 as D (6 bases). Per the germline V gene, CDR1 is SNHLY and CDR2 is FYNNEI. This CDR3 has 13 residues. Trimming pared 7 bases from V and 5 bases from J, leaving 15 bases between. The CDR3, as DNA: TGTGCCAGCATAAGGGACATTTTGGACGAGCAGTACTTC. It encodes CASIRDILDEQYF.

The V call is TRBV3-1 (or the pseudogene TRBV3-2), the J call TRBJ2-2, with a possible D match to TRBD1 (5 bases). CDR1 LGHDT and CDR2 YNNKEL come from the germline V gene (reference sequence). There are 14 residues in the CDR3. Trimming left V 7 bases short and J 2 bases short, with 11 bases between. CDR3 DNA sequence: TGTGCCAGCATGGAGACAGTCAACACCGGGGAGCTGTTTTTT. It codes for CASMETVNTGELFF.

This clone was seen a handful of times. CDR3 region: CASSEERTGGNEQYF. For the CDR3, the DNA is TGTGCCAGCAGTGAAGAAAGGACAGGGGGAAACGAGCAGTACTTC. The chain links TRBV2 to TRBJ2-7; 10 nucleotides agree with TRBD1. The CDR3 loop spans 15 amino acids. Germline V gene data show CDR1 as SNHLY and CDR2 as FYNNEI. The J segment lost 5 bases and the V segment lost 1 base, leaving 5 bases of the junction unmatched.

This chain joins TRBV28 and TRBJ2-7; D is perhaps TRBD1 (5 bases). This CDR3 has 12 amino acids. Germline CDR1 and CDR2: MDHEN and SYDVKM. V was shortened by 9 bases and J by 0 bases, with 9 bases between the two germline ends. The CDR3 sequence is CASEDTSYEQYF. The CDR3 DNA is TGTGCCAGTGAGGACACCTCCTACGAGCAGTACTTC.

The V call is TRBV30, the J call TRBJ2-7; 9 bases match TRBD2. Per the germline V gene, CDR1 is GTSNPN and CDR2 is SVGIG (reference sequence). CDR3 length: 13 residues. The ends lost 6 bases at V and 4 bases at J; junction bases unmatched: 7. CDR3 residues: CACHGTSRYEQYF. DNA of the CDR3: TGTGCCTGCCACGGGACTAGCCGTTACGAGCAGTACTTC.

This clone was recorded a few times. The rearrangement links TRBV5-6 to TRBJ1-2, with D tentatively TRBD1 (5 bases). V lost 6 bases and J 3 bases, leaving 15 bases between the germline ends. Germline V gene sequence: CDR1 SGHDT, CDR2 YYEEEE. This CDR3 has 14 amino acids. The CDR3: CASTLEGLHYGYTF. CDR3 bases: TGTGCCAGCACCCTGGAGGGACTACACTATGGCTACACCTTC.